This passage covers 9 T cell receptor beta chains from one sample sequenced in a study of shared clonotypes between healthy human individuals (dated by TCRdb to the early 2020s). The library came from the immunoSEQ multiplex PCR assay. The table was pulled from immuneACCESS by TCRdb, which kept in-frame rearrangements only. Such tables lose some clones; where checked, under half of the loss comes from unresolved V genes, and the rest has no known cause. In all, the sample holds under 150,000 clones, and approximately 70% of those were seen once. Around 25% of the sample belongs to the ten largest clones. Sequenced sample: memory CD8+ T cells sorted from blood. The meaning of the sample's cell subset or site label: CD45RO+ cells pooled with CCR7-negative TemRA cells. These receptors were collected from a woman in her 30s in good health.

The chain joins TRBV27 to TRBJ1-5, with D possibly TRBD1 on 5 matching bases. Trimming took off 4 bases at V and 6 bases at J, with 13 bases between the two ends. The CDR3 is 14 amino acids. CDR1 and CDR2 (germline): MNHEY, SMNVEV (reference sequence). The CDR3 region is CASSSLGGGQPQHF. The CDR3 nucleotides are TGTGCCAGCAGTTCGCTGGGGGGGGGTCAGCCCCAGCATTTT.

The chain has TRBV6-4 and TRBJ2-1; TRBD1 matches 7 bases. Germline assignment: CDR1 MRHNA and CDR2 SNTAGT. V shed 6 bases, J shed 8 bases, and the junction held 7 bases outside the gene matches. The CDR3 spans 13 residues. The CDR3 DNA follows: TGTGCCAGCAGCGACAGGGTTCAGGATGAGCAGTTCTTC. Translating it yields CASSDRVQDEQFF.

The sample holds a few counts of this clone. The genes are TRBV10-2 and TRBJ2-7; the match to TRBD2 covers 14 bases. Germline loops: CDR1 WSHSY, CDR2 SAAADI. The CDR3 is 15 amino acids. V trimming: 5 bases; J trimming: 7 bases; junction bases outside the gene matches: 7. The CDR3 loop is CASSRLAGGPGEQYF. The CDR3 DNA reads TGCGCCAGCAGTAGACTAGCGGGAGGGCCCGGGGAGCAGTACTTC.

The gene calls are TRBV21-1 and TRBJ1-1. TRBV21-1 has pseudogene status. The CDR3 runs to 15 residues. CDR3 sequence: CASSPRRMEGDGAFF. The CDR3 DNA reads as TGTGCCAGCAGCCCCCGCCGAATGGAGGGAGATGGAGCTTTCTTT.

This clone was detected only a few times. The chain couples TRBV27 to TRBJ2-5; 7 bases agree with TRBD1. Gene TRBJ2-7 matches the end of the DNA better, so the J call may be wrong. Germline V gene data show CDR1 as MNHEY and CDR2 as SMNVEV (reference sequence). The CDR3 spans 15 residues. The CDR3 is CASSPGTAPTYEQYF. CDR3 DNA sequence: TGTGCCAGCAGTCCTGGGACAGCCCCCACCTACGAGCAGTACTTC.

With regard to this clone: It differs at one base from a far larger clone, so likely a read error. The chain recombines TRBV29-1 with TRBJ1-3; D unresolved. Trimming took off 7 bases at V and 2 bases at J, with 12 bases between the two ends. CDR1 and CDR2 (germline): SQVTM, ANQGSEA. The CDR3 has 13 amino acids. This CDR3 reads CSAWFGAGNTIYF. CDR3 in DNA: TGCAGCGCCTGGTTTGGGGCTGGAAACACCATATATTTT.

The V and J genes are TRBV29-1 and TRBJ1-2; TRBD1 matches 9 bases. Looked up from germline, CDR1 is SQVTM and CDR2 is ANQGSEA. Trimming cost V 6 bases and J 6 bases; bases outside gene matches: 11. The CDR3 runs 14 residues. The CDR3 is CSVHTGTGIHGYTF. The CDR3 DNA sequence: TGCAGCGTCCATACCGGGACAGGGATTCATGGCTACACCTTC.

The chain employs TRBV7-9 and TRBJ2-1; no definite D call. The CDR3 is made up of 16 amino acids. Trimming shortened V by 4 bases and J by 0 bases, and 13 bases separated the two germline ends. Germline CDR1 and CDR2: SEHNR and FQNEAQ (reference sequence). CDR3 sequence: CASSSAPVYSYNEQFF. CDR3 in DNA: TGTGCCAGCAGCTCTGCCCCAGTCTACTCCTACAATGAGCAGTTCTTC.

CDR3 nucleotide sequence: TGTGCCAGCAGCCAAGAACGGACTAGCGGGATAGAGCAGTACTTC. Translating gives CASSQERTSGIEQYF. The rearrangement links TRBV4-2 to TRBJ2-7; 12 bases map to TRBD2. V shed 0 bases and J 7 bases; nucleotides not matched to a gene: 4. The CDR3 spans 15 residues. Germline V gene data show CDR1 as LGHNA and CDR2 as YNFKEQ.